The 13 T cell receptor beta chains below come from one sample, sequenced in a study of PD-L1 blockade in urothelial cancer (dated by TCRdb to the late 2010s). Library prep was done by the immunoSEQ multiplex PCR assay. Not all clones reach the TCRdb copy of this immuneACCESS table, which keeps in-frame sequences only. Checked studies attribute under half of the gap to unresolved V genes and leave the rest unexplained. In all, the sample holds nearly 45,000 clones, and around nine tenths of those were seen once. About 25% of the sample is taken by the ten largest. Read against the paper, the sample's time point label means: pretreatment peripheral blood. Material: PBMCs, obtained around atezolizumab (anti-PD-L1) treatment. These receptors were obtained from a donor at least 40 years old with urothelial cancer.

The chain is built from TRBV30 and TRBJ2-5; D ambiguous. CDR3 size: 11 residues. Germline-derived CDR1 and CDR2 are GTSNPN and SVGIG (reference sequence). V dropped 4 bases and J dropped 7 bases, with 10 bases sitting between them. This CDR3 is CAWTTTGTQYF. CDR3 nucleotide sequence: TGTGCCTGGACCACCACGGGGACCCAGTACTTC.

This clone appeared a single time. The chain joins TRBV2 to TRBJ2-3; D gene unclear. CDR1 is SNHLY, CDR2 FYNNEI, per germline. This CDR3 is built from 11 residues. Deletions cut 4 bases from V and 6 bases from J, with 5 bases between. CDR3 sequence: CASSALDTQYF. The CDR3 nucleotides are TGTGCCAGCAGTGCTTTGGATACGCAGTATTTT.

The chain recombines TRBV10-2 with TRBJ2-1, with 10 bases identical to TRBD2. Per the germline V gene, CDR1 is WSHSY and CDR2 is SAAADI. The CDR3 consists of 16 residues. V trimming: 0 bases; J trimming: 4 bases; junction bases outside the gene matches: 3. The CDR3 DNA follows: TGCGCCAGCAGTGAGTCGCTAGCGGGGGCTTACAATGAGCAGTTCTTC. Residues: CASSESLAGAYNEQFF.

The genes are TRBV6-5 and TRBJ2-1; a weak D match, TRBD2 (6 bases). V lost 7 bases, J lost 2 bases, and 9 bases lay in between. The germline gives CDR1 MNHEY, CDR2 SVGAGI. CDR3 length: 13 residues. CDR3 sequence: CASKGRPYNEQFF. DNA for the CDR3: TGTGCCAGCAAGGGGAGGCCCTACAATGAGCAGTTCTTC.

The chain has TRBV27 and TRBJ2-7; TRBD1 matches at 10 bases. The CDR3 sequence is 12 residues long. After removal of 10 bases from V and 4 bases from J, the junction contained 4 bases not matched to a gene. CDR1 is MNHEY, CDR2 SMNVEV, per germline (reference sequence). The CDR3: CATRTGGYEQYF. Written as DNA, the CDR3 is TGTGCCACCCGGACAGGGGGGTACGAGCAGTACTTC.

This chain links TRBV19 with TRBJ2-4, with 7 bases that match TRBD2. Trimming cost V 10 bases and J 1 base; bases outside gene matches: 10. Germline V gives CDR1 LNHDA, CDR2 SQIVND (reference sequence). The CDR3 is 15 amino acids. The CDR3 DNA reads as TGTGCCACTTCCGGGGGAGGGTGGGCCAAAAACATTCAGTACTTC. Translating gives CATSGGGWAKNIQYF.

This clone appeared a single time. The V gene is TRBV5-1, the J gene TRBJ2-1; D may be TRBD1 (6 bases). This CDR3 comprises 13 residues. Germline V gene lookup returns CDR1 SGHRS and CDR2 YFSETQ. V lost 4 bases and J 9 bases, leaving 14 bases between the germline ends. CDR3 in amino acids: CASSQLRGSEQFF. CDR3 DNA: TGCGCCAGCAGCCAACTCAGGGGAAGTGAGCAGTTCTTC.

This chain's CDR3 is CASTFGGGAGTDTQYF. CDR3 nucleotide sequence: TGTGCCAGCACCTTTGGGGGGGGAGCGGGGACAGATACGCAGTATTTT. This chain uses TRBV5-4 with TRBJ2-3, with 7 nucleotides matching TRBD2. The CDR3 runs to 16 residues. Germline-derived CDR1 and CDR2 are SGHNT and YYREEE (reference sequence). Trimming at V came to 6 bases and at J to 3 bases, leaving 13 bases not matched to a gene.

The chain links TRBV29-1 to TRBJ2-6, with D perhaps given as TRBD1 or TRBD2 (5 bases each). CDR3 size: 16 residues. Germline V CDR1 and CDR2: SQVTM, ANQGSEA. The V end lost 7 bases, the J end lost 0 bases, and 16 bases lay between the germline ends. The CDR3 reads CSAEGQGSSGANVLTF. CDR3 DNA sequence: TGCAGCGCTGAGGGGCAGGGCAGCTCTGGGGCCAACGTCCTGACTTTC.

The V gene is TRBV28, the J gene TRBJ1-4, with D unclear. CDR1 and CDR2 from the germline V gene are MDHEN and SYDVKM. V was cut by 3 bases and J by 8 bases, with 10 bases left in between. This CDR3 region has 13 residues. CDR3 in amino acids: CASSFGGEEKLFF. CDR3 nucleotide sequence: TGTGCCAGCAGTTTTGGCGGGGAAGAAAAACTGTTTTTT.

J is TRBJ1-2 and V is TRBV25-1, with TRBD1 identical over 10 bases. From germline, CDR1 is MGHDK and CDR2 SYGVNS. The CDR3 consists of 14 residues. V shed 6 bases, J shed 6 bases, and the junction held 7 bases outside the gene matches. This CDR3 is CASSPLGQGNGYTF. CDR3 nucleotides: TGTGCCAGCAGCCCCCTGGGACAGGGGAATGGCTACACCTTC.

The chain is built from TRBV11-1 and TRBJ2-5; 10 positions agree with TRBD2. With 5 bases clipped from V and 5 bases from J, the junction kept 5 bases outside the gene matches. This CDR3 is built from 14 residues. The germline gives CDR1 SGHAT, CDR2 FQDESV (reference sequence). CDR3 sequence (DNA): TGTGCCAGCAGCCCCTCTAGCGGGAGCGAGACCCAGTACTTC. This encodes CASSPSSGSETQYF.

The chain carries TRBV15 and TRBJ2-7, with 11 bases matching TRBD1. This CDR3 has 14 amino acids. Unmatched junction bases numbered 7, after V lost 3 bases and J lost 9 bases. Germline V lookup: CDR1 LNHNV, CDR2 YYDKDF (reference sequence). CDR3 nucleotide sequence: TGTGCCACCAGCAGGCCGGGACAGGGGGAACGGCAGTACTTC. Its translation: CATSRPGQGERQYF.